The 17 T cell receptor beta chains below come from one sample, sequenced in a study of T cell repertoires in cytomegalovirus infection. TCRdb re-analysed the reads in MiXCR, keeping a single row per CDR3 protein. The sample contains fewer than 700,000 distinct CDR3 sequences, 20% to 25% of which appear only once. The source material was CD8+ T cells from PBMCs. The receptors stem from a human donor in good health (CMV status not recorded). Some clones in this sample may be carry-over from other donors' samples.

This clonotype occurred a few times. The V call is TRBV5-8, the J call TRBJ2-3; 8 bases agree with TRBD1. Germline V lookup: CDR1 SGHTS, CDR2 YDEGEE. The CDR3 contains 14 residues. The ends lost 5 bases at V and 0 bases at J; junction bases unmatched: 2. CDR3: CASRRDRSTDTQYF. For the CDR3, the DNA is TGTGCCAGCAGACGGGACAGGAGCACAGATACGCAGTATTTT. Drawing the rest from reference TRBV5-8 and TRBJ2-3, the complete variable domain is EAGVTQSPTHLIKTRGQQATLRCSPISGHTSVYWYQQALGLGLQFLLWYDEGEERNRGNFPPRFSGRQFPNYSSELNVNALELEDSALYLCASRRDRSTDTQYFGPGTRLTVL.

The chain couples TRBV28 to TRBJ2-7; possibly TRBD1 for D (6 bases). V was pared by 5 bases and J by 2 bases, with 16 bases between. The CDR3 extends over 15 amino acids. Germline V gives CDR1 MDHEN, CDR2 SYDVKM. In nucleotides, the CDR3 is TGTGCCAGCAGTACGCACAGGGAACACCCCTACGAGCAGTACGTC. It translates to CASSTHREHPYEQYV.

In this sample, this clonotype turned up many times. J is TRBJ2-1 and V is TRBV6-1; 10 nucleotides line up with TRBD2. The CDR3 has 16 amino acids. Germline loops: CDR1 MNHNS, CDR2 SASEGT. The J segment lost 8 bases and the V segment lost 2 bases, leaving 9 bases of the junction unmatched. The CDR3 nucleotides are TGTGCCAGCAGTGAAACGGGGACTAGCGTTATACATGAGCAGTTCTTC. Protein product: CASSETGTSVIHEQFF.

Many counts were recorded for this clonotype. At one of its ends the junction is not consistent with the germline gene, which may arise from a read error. This sequence joins TRBV7-7 and TRBJ2-1; no firm D call. Germline loops: CDR1 SSHAT, CDR2 FNYEAQ (reference sequence). The CDR3 has 15 amino acids. CDR3 DNA sequence: TGTGCTAGCAGCTTACAACAGAATTCCTACAATGAGCAGTTCTTC. Encoded protein: CASSLQQNSYNEQFF.

Concerning this clonotype itself: It may be a read error: a sequence one base away is much more abundant. The chain is built from TRBV6-1 and TRBJ2-3, with 8 bases aligning to TRBD1. This CDR3 region has 15 residues. Unmatched junction bases numbered 10, after V lost 4 bases and J lost 7 bases. Germline V gives CDR1 MNHNS, CDR2 SASEGT. DNA of the CDR3: TGTGCCAGCAGTGGGGCAGGGGGCGTCCCAAATACGCAGTATTTT. Translation: CASSGAGGVPNTQYF.

A word on this clonotype: A read error may account for a junction end that differs from germline. The chain recombines TRBV7-4 with TRBJ2-5, with unresolved D. Germline CDR1 SGHVT, CDR2 SQSDAQ. The CDR3 spans 14 residues. The DNA for the CDR3 is TGTGCCAACAGCTTTTCGAACAGAAAAGAGACCCAGTACTTC. This sequence encodes CANSFSNRKETQYF.

This clonotype showed up just a few times. The rearrangement uses TRBV20-1 and TRBJ2-5; D is unresolved. CDR1 and CDR2 from the germline V gene are DFQATT and SNEGSKA (reference sequence). The CDR3 spans 14 residues. Trimming cost V 3 bases and J 5 bases, with 16 bases left between them. CDR3 region: CSARVVEVFETQYF. CDR3 DNA: TGCAGTGCTAGGGTCGTAGAGGTATTCGAGACCCAGTACTTC.

This clonotype was recorded at least ten times. This rearrangement joins TRBV7-2 to TRBJ2-1; D perhaps matches TRBD2 (6 bases). CDR3 size: 16 residues. Between the trimmed V and J ends, which lost 4 bases and 0 bases, there was a span of 13 bases. Germline CDR1 SGHTA, CDR2 FQGNSA. The CDR3 DNA sequence: TGTGCCAGCAGCTGGGGACTGGGAAGCTCCTACAATGAGCAGTTCTTC. Encoded protein: CASSWGLGSSYNEQFF.

V and J are TRBV6-1 and TRBJ2-1; the match to TRBD2 covers 10 bases. This CDR3 has 16 residues. In germline, CDR1 is MNHNS, CDR2 SASEGT. J gave up 4 bases and V 4 bases, and 7 bases lay outside the gene matches. The CDR3: CASSVLAGVIYNEQFF. DNA for the CDR3: TGTGCCAGCAGTGTTCTAGCGGGGGTAATATACAATGAGCAGTTCTTC.

The rearrangement joins TRBV7-8 to TRBJ2-7; 10 positions agree with TRBD1. Germline assignment: CDR1 SGHVS and CDR2 FQNEAQ. The CDR3 has 15 amino acids. V lost 3 bases to trimming and J lost 5 bases; unmatched junction nucleotides: 7. The CDR3 sequence: CASSFTGTGEDEQYF. In DNA, the CDR3 is TGTGCCAGCAGCTTTACCGGGACAGGGGAGGACGAGCAGTACTTC.

This clonotype was detected only a few times. This CDR3 is CASSLLIERVYEQYV. CDR3 DNA: TGTGCCAGCAGCTTGTTAATAGAGCGCGTCTACGAGCAGTACGTC. This chain links TRBV7-9 with TRBJ2-7; D is undetermined. Germline-derived CDR1 and CDR2 are SEHNR and FQNEAQ (reference sequence). V was pared by 3 bases and J by 3 bases, with 15 bases between. The CDR3 extends over 15 amino acids.

The table lists this clonotype with a few counts. This chain uses TRBV6-2 or TRBV6-3 with TRBJ2-1; D is ambiguous. From germline, CDR1 is MNHEY and CDR2 SVGEGT. The V and J ends lost 4 bases and 9 bases respectively, with 7 bases between them. The CDR3 spans 11 residues. The CDR3 DNA reads TGTGCCAGCAGTTTAAAGCTTGAGCAGTTCTTC. It encodes CASSLKLEQFF.

There are a few counts of this clonotype. The rearrangement links TRBV6-4 to TRBJ2-1; 12 bases are shared with TRBD2. The CDR3 has 15 amino acids. Germline CDR1 MRHNA, CDR2 SNTAGT. Trimming took 6 bases from V and 7 from J; bases not matched to a gene: 7. This chain's CDR3 is CASRELAGGPNEQFF. The CDR3 DNA reads as TGTGCCAGCAGGGAGCTAGCGGGGGGGCCGAATGAGCAGTTCTTC.

The chain combines TRBV7-6 with TRBJ2-3; TRBD2 matches 10 bases. Looked up from germline, CDR1 is SGHVS and CDR2 is FNYEAQ. There are 15 residues in the CDR3. V shed 6 bases, J shed 2 bases, and the junction held 5 bases outside the gene matches. The CDR3 coding sequence is TGTGCCAGCAGTGTACTAGCGGGGATCACAGATACGCAGTATTTT. This sequence encodes CASSVLAGITDTQYF. The variable domain in full, completed from reference TRBV7-6 and TRBJ2-3, reads GAGVSQSPRYKVTKRGQDVALRCDPISGHVSLYWYRQALGQGPEFLTYFNYEAQQDKSGLPNDRFSAERPEGSISTLTIQRTEQRDSAMYRCASSVLAGITDTQYFGPGTRLTVL.

This clonotype was seen a few times. The V and J genes are TRBV7-9 and TRBJ2-7; 9 bases match TRBD1. The ends lost 5 bases at V and 2 bases at J; junction bases unmatched: 4. This CDR3 spans 14 amino acids. Germline V lookup: CDR1 SEHNR, CDR2 FQNEAQ (reference sequence). For the CDR3, the DNA is TGTGCCAGCAGCCCACAGGGGGCCGCCTACGAGCAGTACTTC. Its translation: CASSPQGAAYEQYF.

This clonotype was counted between two and nine times. This rearrangement joins TRBV7-4 to TRBJ1-2; 8 positions agree with TRBD1. The CDR3 has 15 amino acids. From germline, CDR1 is SGHVT and CDR2 SQSDAQ. Losses at the gene ends were 5 bases for V and 4 bases for J; bases not matched to a gene: 9. CDR3 nucleotide sequence: TGTGCCAGCAGCGGGTACGGACAGGGCATCTATGGCTACACCTTC. Protein sequence: CASSGYGQGIYGYTF. Full variable domain (missing parts from reference TRBV7-4 and TRBJ1-2): GAGVSQSPRYKVAKRGRDVALRCDSISGHVTLYWYRQTLGQGSEVLTYSQSDAQRDKSGRPSGRFSAERPERSVSTLKIQRTEQGDSAVYLCASSGYGQGIYGYTFGSGTRLTVV.

This clonotype was detected a few times. The rearrangement links TRBV6-2 or TRBV6-3 to TRBJ1-2; D remains unclear. The germline gives CDR1 MNHEY, CDR2 SVGEGT. This CDR3 is 14 amino acids long. The V and J ends lost 2 bases and 4 bases respectively, with 11 bases between them. The CDR3 region is CASSYLNYGYGYTF. As DNA, the CDR3 is TGTGCCAGCAGTTACCTTAATTACGGCTATGGCTACACCTTC.